A single sample is the source of the 19 T cell receptor beta chains below, sequenced in a study of neoadjuvant anti-PD-1 for oral cavity cancer. Measured with immunoSEQ multiplex PCR; TCRdb has only the in-frame clones, and not every one. The sample lists 75,000 or so clones; approximately 84% were seen once. This specimen was PBMCs, taken before nivolumab (anti-PD-1) treatment. Source of these receptors: a person aged 40 to 85 with oral cavity squamous cell carcinoma.

In this sample, this clone turned up once. V is TRBV6-1 and J is TRBJ2-2; 9 nucleotides match TRBD2. Unmatched junction bases numbered 7, after V lost 4 bases and J lost 4 bases. The germline CDR1 and CDR2 sequences are MNHNS and SASEGT. The CDR3 loop spans 16 amino acids. Here the CDR3 reads CASSGLAGVITGELFF. CDR3 coding DNA: TGTGCCAGCAGTGGCTTAGCGGGAGTTATCACCGGGGAGCTGTTTTTT.

The V call is TRBV5-4, the J call TRBJ2-7; perhaps TRBD2 as D (5 bases). V was trimmed by 0 bases and J by 2 bases, leaving 9 bases between them. Germline CDR1 SGHNT, CDR2 YYREEE (reference sequence). This CDR3 comprises 14 residues. Here the CDR3 DNA reads TGTGCCAGCAGCTTGGAGCGCGGGCCCTACGAGCAGTACTTC. Its translation: CASSLERGPYEQYF.

The chain uses TRBV2 and TRBJ2-7, with TRBD2 identical over 9 bases. CDR1 is SNHLY, CDR2 FYNNEI, per germline. The CDR3 sequence is 17 residues long. The V gene end was trimmed by 3 bases and the J gene end by 6 bases; junction bases not matched to a gene: 15. The CDR3 here is CASSDWLAGNERSEQYF. The CDR3 DNA reads TGTGCCAGCAGTGACTGGCTAGCGGGGAATGAAAGGAGCGAGCAGTACTTC.

This sequence joins TRBV6-1 and TRBJ1-5; D remains ambiguous. The CDR3 contains 13 residues. Germline V gives CDR1 MNHNS, CDR2 SASEGT. Trimming left V 3 bases short and J 7 bases short, with 10 bases between. The CDR3 loop is CASSDSERQPQHF. CDR3 coding DNA: TGTGCCAGCAGTGATTCAGAACGGCAGCCCCAGCATTTT.

The gene calls are TRBV6-5 and TRBJ1-2; TRBD1 matches 7 bases. The CDR3 contains 16 residues. Trimming at V came to 0 bases and at J to 5 bases, leaving 9 bases not matched to a gene. CDR1 is MNHEY, CDR2 SVGAGI, per germline. The CDR3 region has the DNA TGTGCCAGCAGTTACTCAATCTCCGGGACAGATTATGGCTACACCTTC. It is translated as CASSYSISGTDYGYTF.

The CDR3 protein is CASSGREGAGYNEQFF. As DNA, the CDR3 is TGTGCCAGCAGCGGGCGGGAGGGGGCAGGCTACAATGAGCAGTTCTTC. V is TRBV11-3 and J is TRBJ2-1, with 9 bases lining up with TRBD2. The CDR3 extends over 16 amino acids. The J segment lost 3 bases and the V segment lost 5 bases, leaving 8 bases of the junction unmatched. Per the germline V gene, CDR1 is SGHNT and CDR2 is YENEEA. Complete variable domain (other parts from reference TRBV11-3 and TRBJ2-1): EAGVVQSPRYKIIEKKQPVAFWCNPISGHNTLYWYLQNLGQGPELLIRYENEEAVDDSQLPKDRFSAERLKGVDSTLKIQPAELGDSAVYLCASSGREGAGYNEQFFGPGTRLTVL.

The J gene is TRBJ2-2, the V gene TRBV29-1; no clear D. The CDR3 is 12 amino acids. Looked up from germline, CDR1 is SQVTM and CDR2 is ANQGSEA. V dropped 5 bases and J dropped 5 bases, with 9 bases sitting between them. The CDR3 nucleotides read TGCAGCGTTAGTATTGCAACCGGGGAGCTGTTTTTT. Encoded protein: CSVSIATGELFF.

V and J are TRBV9 and TRBJ1-1; a weak D match, TRBD1 (6 bases). Germline lookup yields CDR1 SGDLS and CDR2 YYNGEE. V was cut by 0 bases and J by 1 base, with 10 bases left in between. The length of the CDR3 is 15 residues. CDR3 in amino acids: CASSVGPGANTEAFF. The CDR3 nucleotides read TGTGCCAGCAGCGTAGGGCCGGGGGCGAACACTGAAGCTTTCTTT.

The sample holds one count of this clone. V is TRBV11-1 and J is TRBJ2-7; no clear D gene. The CDR3 spans 14 residues. V gave up 0 bases and J gave up 1 base, with 7 bases separating them. Germline CDR1 SGHAT, CDR2 FQDESV (reference sequence). CDR3 nucleotide sequence: TGTGCCAGCAGCTTAGCGGGGATTTCCTACGAGCAGTACTTC. As protein: CASSLAGISYEQYF.

This chain's CDR3 is CASSLKFGTTSPGELFF. In nucleotides, the CDR3 is TGTGCCAGCAGCTTAAAATTCGGGACGACGAGCCCCGGGGAGCTGTTTTTT. The chain couples TRBV7-9 to TRBJ2-2, with D possibly called TRBD1 or TRBD2 (5 bases each). V was trimmed by 2 bases and J by 6 bases, leaving 19 bases between them. This CDR3 comprises 17 residues. Per the germline V gene, CDR1 is SEHNR and CDR2 is FQNEAQ (reference sequence).

The V call is TRBV6-1, the J call TRBJ2-7, with TRBD1 as a possible D gene (6 bases). CDR3 length equals 14 residues. V lost 7 bases and J lost 2, with 15 bases in between. Per the germline V gene, CDR1 is MNHNS and CDR2 is SASEGT. Here the CDR3 DNA reads TGTGCCAGCACAAAGTCGGGACAAGCCTACGAGCAGTACTTC. This codes for CASTKSGQAYEQYF.

The J gene is TRBJ2-2, the V gene TRBV2; TRBD1 aligns across 7 bases. The CDR3 extends over 14 amino acids. V dropped 0 bases and J dropped 9; count of bases not matched to a gene: 4. CDR1 and CDR2 (germline): SNHLY, FYNNEI. DNA for the CDR3: TGTGCCAGCAGTGAAGCAGAGGGGGCCCGGGAGCTGTTTTTT. It is translated as CASSEAEGARELFF.

The V and J genes are TRBV6-5 and TRBJ2-1; D call uncertain. Germline values: CDR1 MNHEY, CDR2 SVGAGI. The CDR3 runs 13 residues. V lost 0 bases and J lost 7, with 7 bases in between. CDR3 residues: CASSYSTRNEQFF. DNA for the CDR3: TGTGCCAGCAGTTACTCGACCCGGAATGAGCAGTTCTTC.

J is TRBJ1-2 and V is TRBV10-3; 8 bases agree with TRBD1. Germline CDR1 ENHRY, CDR2 SYGVKD. V dropped 5 bases and J dropped 9; count of bases not matched to a gene: 11. This CDR3 is built from 14 residues. The CDR3 region has the DNA TGTGCCATCAGTCGACAGGGGCCGTTAGGGAGCTACACCTTC. This codes for CAISRQGPLGSYTF.

The chain is built from TRBV29-1 and TRBJ1-2, with no clear D. Per the germline V gene, CDR1 is SQVTM and CDR2 is ANQGSEA. The CDR3 extends over 11 amino acids. V dropped 3 bases and J dropped 7 bases, with 9 bases sitting between them. The CDR3: CSVDEGGGYTF. The DNA of the CDR3 is TGCAGCGTTGATGAGGGAGGTGGCTACACCTTC.

The CDR3 nucleotides read TGTGCCAGCAGTTTACTGGATACGGAGCAGTTCTTC. As protein: CASSLLDTEQFF. V is TRBV28 and J is TRBJ2-1, with D unclear. CDR1 is MDHEN, CDR2 SYDVKM, per germline. The CDR3 runs 12 residues. With 2 bases removed from V and 10 bases from J, the gap between germline ends came to 9 bases.

V is TRBV6-1 and J is TRBJ1-1; 7 positions match TRBD1. Germline trimming cut 6 bases from V and 0 bases from J; bases unmatched to any gene: 4. The CDR3 consists of 14 residues. CDR1 is MNHNS and CDR2 is SASEGT in the germline V gene. The CDR3 DNA follows: TGTGCCAGCAGCGGGGGACAGCTGAACACTGAAGCTTTCTTT. This codes for CASSGGQLNTEAFF.

The V call is TRBV30, the J call TRBJ1-2; 10 bases fit TRBD1. The ends lost 5 bases at V and 12 bases at J; junction bases unmatched: 9. In germline, CDR1 is GTSNPN, CDR2 SVGIG (reference sequence). CDR3 size: 12 residues. The CDR3 is CAWSPGQGIDTF. CDR3 in DNA: TGTGCCTGGTCACCGGGACAGGGGATCGACACCTTC.

V and J are TRBV2 and TRBJ2-1; D possibly corresponds to TRBD2 (5 bases). V shed 6 bases and J shed 6 bases, with 9 bases lying between them. Per the germline V gene, CDR1 is SNHLY and CDR2 is FYNNEI. This CDR3 region has 12 residues. The CDR3 DNA reads as TGTGCCAGCAGCCGACTATCCAATGAGCAGTTCTTC. This encodes CASSRLSNEQFF.